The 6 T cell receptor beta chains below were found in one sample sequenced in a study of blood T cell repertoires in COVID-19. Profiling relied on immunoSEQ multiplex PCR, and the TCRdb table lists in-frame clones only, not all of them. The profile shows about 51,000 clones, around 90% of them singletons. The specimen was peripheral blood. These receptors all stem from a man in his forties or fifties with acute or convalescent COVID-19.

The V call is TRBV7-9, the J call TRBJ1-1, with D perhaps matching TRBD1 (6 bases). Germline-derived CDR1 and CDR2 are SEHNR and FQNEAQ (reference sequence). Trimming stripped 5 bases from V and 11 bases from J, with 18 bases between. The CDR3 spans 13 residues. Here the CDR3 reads CASSPGGAGRAFF. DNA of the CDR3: TGTGCCAGCAGCCCGGGGGGGGCAGGGCGTGCTTTCTTT.

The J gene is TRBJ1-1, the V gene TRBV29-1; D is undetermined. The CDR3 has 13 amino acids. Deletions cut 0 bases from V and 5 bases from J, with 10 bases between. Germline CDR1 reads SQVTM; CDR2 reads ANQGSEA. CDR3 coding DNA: TGCAGCGTTGAAGATGGGAGAGGTACTGAAGCTTTCTTT. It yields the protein CSVEDGRGTEAFF.

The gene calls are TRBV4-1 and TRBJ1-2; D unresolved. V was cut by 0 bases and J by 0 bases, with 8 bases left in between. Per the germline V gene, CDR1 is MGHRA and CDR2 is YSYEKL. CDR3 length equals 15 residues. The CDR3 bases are TGCGCCAGCAGCCAAGAACTGGGCCCTAACTATGGCTACACCTTC. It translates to CASSQELGPNYGYTF.

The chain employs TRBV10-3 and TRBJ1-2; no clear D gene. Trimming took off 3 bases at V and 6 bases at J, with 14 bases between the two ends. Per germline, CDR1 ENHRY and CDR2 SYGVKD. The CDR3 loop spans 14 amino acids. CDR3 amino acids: CAISDPGREDGYTF. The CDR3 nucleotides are TGTGCCATCAGTGACCCGGGTCGGGAGGATGGCTACACCTTC.

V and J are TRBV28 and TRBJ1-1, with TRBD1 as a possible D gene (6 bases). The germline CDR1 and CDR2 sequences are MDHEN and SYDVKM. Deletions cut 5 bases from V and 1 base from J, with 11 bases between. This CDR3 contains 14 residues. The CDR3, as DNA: TGTGCCAGCAGTGCCCCGGGACAGAACACTGAAGCTTTCTTT. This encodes CASSAPGQNTEAFF.

The CDR3, as DNA: TGCGCCAGCAGCTTGCGGCCTTTGGACAAGAACACTGAAGCTTTCTTT. Amino acid sequence: CASSLRPLDKNTEAFF. This rearrangement joins TRBV5-1 to TRBJ1-1; TRBD1 might be the D (5 bases). The CDR3 is 16 amino acids. Germline-derived CDR1 and CDR2 are SGHRS and YFSETQ. Trimming shortened V by 1 base and J by 1 base, and 14 bases separated the two germline ends.